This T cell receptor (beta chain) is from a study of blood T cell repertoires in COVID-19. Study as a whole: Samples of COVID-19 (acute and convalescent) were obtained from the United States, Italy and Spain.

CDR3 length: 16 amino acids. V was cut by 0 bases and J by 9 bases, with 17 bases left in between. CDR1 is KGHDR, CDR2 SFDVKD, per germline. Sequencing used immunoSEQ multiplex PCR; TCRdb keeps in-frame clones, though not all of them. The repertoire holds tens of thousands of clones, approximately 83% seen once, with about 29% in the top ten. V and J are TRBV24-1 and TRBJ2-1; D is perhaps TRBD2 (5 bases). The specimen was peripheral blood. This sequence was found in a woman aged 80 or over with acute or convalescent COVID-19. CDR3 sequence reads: CATSDLRAADVSEQFF. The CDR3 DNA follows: TGTGCCACCAGTGATTTGAGAGCGGCCGACGTCAGTGAGCAGTTCTTC.